The 29 T cell receptor beta chains presented below share a single source sample, sequenced in a study of cytomegalovirus exposure and HLA in healthy donors. PCR amplification relied on 60 Vbeta primers (plus 13 Jbeta primers). Produced via immunoSEQ multiplex PCR; TCRdb's table is partial and in-frame only. This sample has more than 90,000 clones, with roughly 80% found just once. The sample was PBMCs. The receptors here all came from a woman in her fifties or sixties in good health and CMV-seronegative.

The genes are TRBV4-3 and TRBJ2-2, with D possibly TRBD1 on 6 matching bases. Trimming removed 2 bases from V and 6 bases from J, with 16 bases in between. Germline CDR1 and CDR2: LGHNA and YSLEER. The CDR3 consists of 16 residues. Written as DNA, the CDR3 is TGCGCCAGCAGCCAATCGGTTATCAGGGGCGCCGGGGAGCTGTTTTTT. It yields the protein CASSQSVIRGAGELFF.

The chain uses TRBV10-3 and TRBJ2-3, with TRBD2 identical over 10 bases. Germline CDR1 reads ENHRY; CDR2 reads SYGVKD. V lost 7 bases and J lost 0; bases outside the gene matches: 13. The CDR3 sequence is 18 residues long. In nucleotides, the CDR3 is TGTGCCATCAAAGGAAGAGCGGGAGGGACCTCTAGCACAGATACGCAGTATTTT. Translating gives CAIKGRAGGTSSTDTQYF.

This chain connects TRBV11-2 to TRBJ2-5; no clear D gene. CDR1 and CDR2 from the germline V gene are SGHAT and FQNNGV. V gave up 5 bases and J gave up 4 bases, with 11 bases separating them. The CDR3 covers 13 residues. The CDR3 DNA reads TGTGCCAGCAGCCCCGAGGATGGAGAGACCCAGTACTTC. Its translation is CASSPEDGETQYF.

The V call is TRBV5-1, the J call TRBJ1-1, with TRBD1 as a possible D gene (5 bases). The CDR3 consists of 15 residues. Germline CDR1 SGHRS, CDR2 YFSETQ. V lost 6 bases and J lost 3, with 18 bases in between. The CDR3 DNA sequence: TGCGCCAGCACTCTAAGGTCCCAGGGTGACACTGAAGCTTTCTTT. It yields the protein CASTLRSQGDTEAFF.

This clone was recorded a few times. The chain uses TRBV5-4 and TRBJ2-5; D is perhaps TRBD2 (5 bases). The CDR3 is 16 residues long. V shed 4 bases and J shed 5 bases, with 21 bases lying between them. From germline, CDR1 is SGHNT and CDR2 YYREEE (reference sequence). In DNA form, the CDR3 reads TGTGCCAGCAGCCCCGCGGCACCCCGGGATCCGGAGACCCAGTACTTC. Translating it yields CASSPAAPRDPETQYF.

The V and J genes are TRBV18 and TRBJ2-1, with TRBD2 matching 9 bases. The germline V gene encodes CDR1 KGHSH and CDR2 LQKENI. Unmatched junction bases numbered 4, after V lost 0 bases and J lost 7 bases. The CDR3 contains 15 residues. DNA of the CDR3: TGTGCCAGCTCACCACCTAGCGGGAGCAGGAATGAGCAGTTCTTC. It encodes CASSPPSGSRNEQFF.

The rearrangement uses TRBV28 and TRBJ1-1, with 9 bases matching TRBD1. Germline-derived CDR1 and CDR2 are MDHEN and SYDVKM. With 2 bases clipped from V and 4 bases from J, the junction kept 5 bases outside the gene matches. This CDR3 contains 15 residues. The CDR3 DNA reads TGTGCCAGCAGTTTAGGGGGACAGGGTTTCACTGAAGCTTTCTTT. Its translation: CASSLGGQGFTEAFF.

This clone was counted once. The chain recombines TRBV10-1 with TRBJ2-7; D is perhaps TRBD1 (5 bases). V lost 3 bases and J lost 2, with 14 bases in between. The CDR3 is 15 residues long. The germline gives CDR1 WNHNN, CDR2 SYGVQD (reference sequence). The CDR3 bases are TGCGCCAGCAGTGATACCGCGACAGCTACCTACGAGCAGTACTTC. The encoded protein is CASSDTATATYEQYF.

The V gene is TRBV5-1, the J gene TRBJ1-2, with TRBD1 as a possible D gene (6 bases). V lost 0 bases and J 3 bases, leaving 12 bases between the germline ends. The CDR3 is 15 amino acids. The germline gives CDR1 SGHRS, CDR2 YFSETQ. The CDR3 DNA follows: TGCGCCAGCAGCTTGGTACAGGGAAGTGACTATGGCTACACCTTC. This encodes CASSLVQGSDYGYTF.

V usage is TRBV6-4 and J usage is TRBJ1-2, with 8 positions matching TRBD1. V shed 2 bases and J 8 bases; nucleotides not matched to a gene: 4. The V gene's germline CDR1 is MRHNA and CDR2 SNTAGT. The CDR3 is made up of 13 amino acids. CDR3 DNA: TGTGCCAGCAGTGACCCAGGGGGCTTAGGCTACACCTTC. This sequence encodes CASSDPGGLGYTF.

The rearrangement uses TRBV9 and TRBJ2-7; 8 nucleotides align to TRBD2. Per the germline V gene, CDR1 is SGDLS and CDR2 is YYNGEE. This CDR3 is 15 amino acids long. V trimming: 4 bases; J trimming: 5 bases; junction bases outside the gene matches: 11. The CDR3 region is CASSPREGTSHEQYF. The CDR3 DNA reads TGTGCCAGCAGCCCCCGGGAGGGTACTTCCCACGAGCAGTACTTC.

This chain connects TRBV15 to TRBJ1-4; D is unresolved. The germline gives CDR1 LNHNV, CDR2 YYDKDF (reference sequence). The V end lost 1 base, the J end lost 7 bases, and 10 bases lay between the germline ends. This CDR3 comprises 14 residues. The CDR3 reads CATSRGPNIEKLFF. The CDR3 nucleotides are TGTGCCACCAGCAGAGGGCCGAATATTGAAAAACTGTTTTTT. The full variable domain, its missing parts supplied by reference TRBV15 and TRBJ1-4, is DAMVIQNPRYQVTQFGKPVTLSCSQTLNHNVMYWYQQKSSQAPKLLFHYYDKDFNNEADTPDNFQSRRPNTSFCFLDIRSPGLGDTAMYLCATSRGPNIEKLFFGSGTQLSVL.

This rearrangement joins TRBV6-1 to TRBJ1-5; D remains unclear. The V gene's germline CDR1 is MNHNS and CDR2 SASEGT. This CDR3 contains 14 residues. V was trimmed by 4 bases and J by 3 bases, leaving 10 bases between them. This chain's CDR3 is CASSGHRDNQPQHF. CDR3 nucleotide sequence: TGTGCCAGCAGTGGGCACAGAGACAATCAGCCCCAGCATTTT.

The rearrangement uses TRBV28 and TRBJ1-5; the D gene is possibly TRBD1 (5 bases). CDR3 size: 15 residues. The germline V gene has CDR1 MDHEN and CDR2 SYDVKM. Trimming removed 8 bases at V and 2 bases at J, with 16 bases between. The CDR3 region is CASGYSQGGNQPQHF. In DNA, the CDR3 is TGTGCCAGCGGGTACTCCCAGGGCGGCAATCAGCCCCAGCATTTT.

This clone was picked up a small number of times. The chain recombines TRBV7-6 with TRBJ2-2; the match to TRBD2 covers 15 bases. V lost 5 bases, J lost 7 bases, and 5 bases stayed unmatched. Germline assignment: CDR1 SGHVS and CDR2 FNYEAQ. This CDR3 contains 16 residues. The CDR3 protein is CASSPGLAGGSGELFF. CDR3 nucleotide sequence: TGTGCCAGCAGCCCCGGACTAGCGGGAGGGAGCGGGGAGCTGTTTTTT.

CDR3 sequence: CASSLVAVSGGRETQYF. The DNA for the CDR3 is TGTGCCAGCAGCTTGGTTGCGGTCTCGGGGGGGCGGGAGACCCAGTACTTC. The rearrangement joins TRBV5-4 to TRBJ2-5, with 8 bases that match TRBD2. Germline V lookup: CDR1 SGHNT, CDR2 YYREEE (reference sequence). The CDR3 spans 17 residues. Germline trimming cut 0 bases from V and 5 bases from J; bases unmatched to any gene: 12.

The CDR3 region is CASSFTEGAETQYF. In DNA form, the CDR3 reads TGTGCCAGCAGCTTTACGGAGGGGGCAGAGACCCAGTACTTC. V and J are TRBV7-2 and TRBJ2-5; the D gene is possibly TRBD1 (7 bases). V was clipped by 3 bases and J by 4 bases, with 12 bases between them. CDR1 and CDR2 from the germline V gene are SGHTA and FQGNSA. The CDR3 runs to 14 residues.

The genes are TRBV4-2 and TRBJ2-1; 8 positions match TRBD2. V dropped 4 bases and J dropped 4; count of bases not matched to a gene: 3. The germline gives CDR1 LGHNA, CDR2 YNFKEQ. The CDR3 is made up of 14 amino acids. For the CDR3, the DNA is TGTGCCAGCAGCCCAGCGGGGGAGTACAATGAGCAGTTCTTC. This codes for CASSPAGEYNEQFF.

A word on this clone: The junction does not match germline at one end; this may be a read error. The J gene is TRBJ2-1, the V gene TRBV9; D may be TRBD1 (5 bases). CDR3 length: 15 residues. CDR1 is SGDLS and CDR2 is YYNGEE in the germline V gene. In nucleotides, the CDR3 is TGTGCCAGCAGCGTAAAGGTGGGGCCGTACAGTGAGCAGTTCTTC. Amino acids: CASSVKVGPYSEQFF.

The rearrangement joins TRBV30 to TRBJ2-3; the match to TRBD2 covers 10 bases. This CDR3 comprises 17 residues. Germline CDR1 is GTSNPN and CDR2 is SVGIG (reference sequence). The ends lost 5 bases at V and 1 base at J; junction bases unmatched: 12. CDR3 in DNA: TGTGCCTGGTCTAAGAGGACTAGCGGAACAGGCACAGATACGCAGTATTTT. Protein: CAWSKRTSGTGTDTQYF.

The chain recombines TRBV28 with TRBJ1-5, with D tentatively TRBD1 (6 bases). The CDR3 has 15 amino acids. The V gene lost 3 bases and the J gene lost 2 bases, with 11 bases spanning the gap. CDR1 is MDHEN and CDR2 is SYDVKM in the germline V gene. The CDR3 DNA reads TGTGCCAGCAGTTTCAGGGGTAAGGGCAATCAGCCCCAGCATTTT. It is translated as CASSFRGKGNQPQHF.

With respect to this clone: Different DNA sequences within this sample yield the same CDR3. The gene calls are TRBV28 and TRBJ2-7, with 7 bases matching TRBD1. CDR3 size: 12 residues. Germline CDR1 and CDR2: MDHEN and SYDVKM. V was clipped by 6 bases and J by 4 bases; unmatched bases: 3. The CDR3 sequence is CASSLQGYEQYF. CDR3 bases: TGTGCCAGCAGCTTACAGGGGTACGAGCAGTACTTC.

The V call is TRBV12-5, the J call TRBJ2-1, with D perhaps matching TRBD2 (5 bases). This CDR3 has 13 amino acids. Trimming took off 1 base at V and 7 bases at J, with 8 bases between the two ends. Per the germline V gene, CDR1 is LGHNT and CDR2 is FRNRAP. This chain's CDR3 is CASGLESGNEQFF. As DNA, the CDR3 is TGTGCTAGTGGTTTGGAATCGGGGAATGAGCAGTTCTTC.

This clone was counted between two and nine times. The V call is TRBV4-1, the J call TRBJ2-2; D is unresolved. The germline V and J ends were trimmed by 4 bases and 0 bases, with 15 bases remaining between them. Germline V lookup: CDR1 MGHRA, CDR2 YSYEKL. The CDR3 extends over 17 amino acids. This CDR3 reads CASSRVFRTANTGELFF. CDR3 in DNA: TGCGCCAGCAGCCGAGTCTTTCGAACAGCGAACACCGGGGAGCTGTTTTTT.

V gene TRBV19 combines with J gene TRBJ2-3; 7 nucleotides line up with TRBD2. The CDR3 covers 15 residues. Germline CDR1 and CDR2: LNHDA and SQIVND (reference sequence). The trim removed 3 bases at V and 0 bases at J, leaving 3 bases unmatched. CDR3 loop: CASSIGSGSTDTQYF. In DNA, the CDR3 is TGTGCCAGTAGTATCGGTAGCGGGAGCACAGATACGCAGTATTTT.

The V and J genes are TRBV7-9 and TRBJ1-3; 11 positions agree with TRBD1. The V segment lost 4 bases and the J segment 8 bases; nucleotides outside the gene matches: 4. Germline-derived CDR1 and CDR2 are SEHNR and FQNEAQ (reference sequence). The CDR3 extends over 14 amino acids. The CDR3 coding sequence is TGTGCCAGCAGCTCGGGACAGGGGGTACACACCATATATTTT. It specifies CASSSGQGVHTIYF.

The chain uses TRBV28 and TRBJ2-5; 10 nucleotides agree with TRBD1. The V and J ends lost 5 bases and 0 bases, in that order; junction bases with no gene match: 6. Germline V gene sequence: CDR1 MDHEN, CDR2 SYDVKM. The CDR3 spans 16 residues. CDR3 DNA: TGTGCCAGCAGTCCCAGGGACAGGGGCTACCAAGAGACCCAGTACTTC. Its translation: CASSPRDRGYQETQYF.

J is TRBJ1-2 and V is TRBV7-2; weak D call: TRBD1 (6 bases). The CDR3 runs 14 residues. Trimming removed 1 base from V and 4 bases from J, with 10 bases in between. Per the germline V gene, CDR1 is SGHTA and CDR2 is FQGNSA. The CDR3 loop reads CASSLGTVSYGYTF. The CDR3 DNA is TGTGCCAGCAGCTTAGGGACAGTGAGCTATGGCTACACCTTC.

V gene TRBV30 combines with J gene TRBJ1-1, with 8 bases matching TRBD1. The V gene's germline CDR1 is GTSNPN and CDR2 SVGIG (reference sequence). The CDR3 runs to 12 residues. J lost 4 bases, V lost 5 bases, and 3 bases had no gene match. The DNA of the CDR3 is TGTGCCTGGGGTACAGGGGGCACTGAAGCTTTCTTT. Its protein is CAWGTGGTEAFF.